Sequencing of this T cell receptor beta chain was carried out in a study of blood T cells in healthy people across ages. This CDR3 is 15 amino acids long. The ends lost 2 bases at V and 3 bases at J; junction bases unmatched: 2. Through a sample-barcoded 5' primer and a J-beta primer mix, a second PCR was run for about 7 to 12 cycles. TCRdb ran MiXCR on the 5' RACE reads and lists one entry per CDR3 protein. The sample has some 890,000 distinct CDR3 sequences; under 35% are singletons. This sample also appeared in a second study, on T cells of mothers and their children. That report notes: cDNA was synthesized from all extracted RNA at about 1.4 ug per reaction. Per child, around 2.9 million TCR beta CDR3 reads were obtained, against over 10 million per mother.

Sequenced sample: blood. This sequence was found in a woman aged 40 to 50 in good health. V is TRBV7-1 and J is TRBJ2-7, with TRBD2 matching 12 bases. TRBV7-1 is marked as an open reading frame, function uncertain. The CDR3 nucleotides read TGTGCCAGCAGCTCAACTAGCGGGGGGATCTACGAGCAGTACTTC. It codes for CASSSTSGGIYEQYF.